This T cell receptor (beta chain) stems from a study of OX40 agonist ivuxolimab in advanced cancers. Study as a whole: Ivuxolimab is an agonistic anti-OX40 (CD134) antibody, and patients were treated with it.

The CDR3 contains 15 residues. Germline V gene data show CDR1 as SGHTA and CDR2 as FQGNSA. V was shortened by 5 bases and J by 3 bases, with 16 bases between the two germline ends. The repertoire was sequenced with immunoSEQ multiplex PCR; TCRdb's copy has only in-frame clones and lacks some. The sample holds 39,000 or so clones, 89% seen once. The sequences come from CD4+ or CD8+ T cells sorted from blood, collected in a trial of the OX40 agonist ivuxolimab. The source is an adult with an advanced solid tumor such as melanoma, head and neck, liver or kidney cancer. The V call is TRBV7-2, the J call TRBJ1-2; D remains ambiguous. CDR3 protein: CASSQYPTRDYGYTF. In DNA form, the CDR3 reads TGTGCCAGCAGCCAATATCCTACGCGGGACTATGGCTACACCTTC.